Below, one T cell receptor (beta chain) is given with its context. Its matching antigen is unknown. This sample was included in a study of cytomegalovirus exposure and HLA in healthy donors. Background on the study: The approximately 710 first-cohort repertoires and the roughly 120 validation repertoires shared the same platform, a later analysis reported.

The assay was immunoSEQ multiplex PCR, and TCRdb's table has in-frame clones only and misses some. The sample records 250,000 to 400,000 clones, approximately 85% being singletons. The V gene lost 6 bases and the J gene lost 5 bases, with 10 bases spanning the gap. CDR1 MNHNY and CDR2 SVGAGI come from the germline V gene (reference sequence). The CDR3 runs to 12 residues. Findings of the study overall: Investigators reported approximately 150 TCR beta chains as tied to cytomegalovirus. The majority of TCR sequences were rare, yet some public TCRs appeared in many donors.

While the first cohort had 600 to 850 subjects, the donors belonged to the separate validation cohort of over a hundred subjects. The sequenced sample consisted of PBMCs. The clonotype was recovered from a man aged 30-40 years in good health and CMV-seronegative. This chain uses TRBV6-6 with TRBJ1-2; TRBD1 might be the D (5 bases). This CDR3 is CASSSDSYGYTF. CDR3 bases: TGTGCCAGCAGCAGTGACAGTTATGGCTACACCTTC.